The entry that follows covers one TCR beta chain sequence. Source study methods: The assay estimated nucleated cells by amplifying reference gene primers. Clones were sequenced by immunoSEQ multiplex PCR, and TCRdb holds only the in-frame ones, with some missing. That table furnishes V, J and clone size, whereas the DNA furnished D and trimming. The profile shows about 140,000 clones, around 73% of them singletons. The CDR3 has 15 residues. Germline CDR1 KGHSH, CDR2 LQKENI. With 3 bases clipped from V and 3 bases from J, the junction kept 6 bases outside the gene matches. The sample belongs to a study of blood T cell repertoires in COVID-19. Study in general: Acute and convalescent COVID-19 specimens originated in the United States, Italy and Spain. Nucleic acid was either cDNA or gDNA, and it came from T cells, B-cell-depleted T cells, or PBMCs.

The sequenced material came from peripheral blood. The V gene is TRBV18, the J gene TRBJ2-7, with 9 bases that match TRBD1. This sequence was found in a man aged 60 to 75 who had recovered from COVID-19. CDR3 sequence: CASSPNRDRVYEQYF. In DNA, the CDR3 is TGTGCCAGCTCACCGAACCGGGACAGGGTCTACGAGCAGTACTTC.